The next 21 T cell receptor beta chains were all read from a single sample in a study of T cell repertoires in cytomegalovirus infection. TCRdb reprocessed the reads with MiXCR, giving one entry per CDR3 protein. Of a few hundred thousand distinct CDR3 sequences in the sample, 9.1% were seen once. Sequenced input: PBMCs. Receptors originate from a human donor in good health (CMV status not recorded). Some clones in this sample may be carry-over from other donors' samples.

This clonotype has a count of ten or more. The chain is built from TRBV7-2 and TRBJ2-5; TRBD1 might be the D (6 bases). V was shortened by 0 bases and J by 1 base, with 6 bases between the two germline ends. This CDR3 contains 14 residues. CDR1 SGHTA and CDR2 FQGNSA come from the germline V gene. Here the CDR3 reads CASSLAGAQETQYF. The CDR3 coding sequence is TGTGCCAGCAGCTTAGCGGGGGCCCAAGAGACCCAGTACTTC.

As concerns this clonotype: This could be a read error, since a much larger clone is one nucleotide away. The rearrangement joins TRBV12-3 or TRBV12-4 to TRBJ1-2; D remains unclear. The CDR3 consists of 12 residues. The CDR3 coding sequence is TGTACCAGCAGCCCCTCGGCGGGTGGCTACACCTTC. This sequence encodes CTSSPSAGGYTF.

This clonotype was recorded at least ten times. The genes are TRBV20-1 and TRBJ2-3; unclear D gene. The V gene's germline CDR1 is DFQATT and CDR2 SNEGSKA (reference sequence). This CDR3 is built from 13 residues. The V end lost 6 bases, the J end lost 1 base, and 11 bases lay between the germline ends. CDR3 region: CSANLLGTDTQYF. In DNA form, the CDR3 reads TGCAGTGCAAATCTCTTGGGCACAGATACGCAGTATTTT.

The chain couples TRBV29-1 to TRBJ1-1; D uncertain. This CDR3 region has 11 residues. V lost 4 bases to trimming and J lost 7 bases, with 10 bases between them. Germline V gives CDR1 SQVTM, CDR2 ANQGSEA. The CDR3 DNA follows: TGCAGCGTTGGTCAGGAGATTGAAGCTTTCTTT. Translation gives CSVGQEIEAFF. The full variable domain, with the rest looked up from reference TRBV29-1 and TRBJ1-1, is SAVISQKPSRDICQRGTSLTIQCQVDSQVTMMFWYRQQPGQSLTLIATANQGSEATYESGFVIDKFPISRPNLTFSTLTVSNMSPEDSSIYLCSVGQEIEAFFGQGTRLTVV.

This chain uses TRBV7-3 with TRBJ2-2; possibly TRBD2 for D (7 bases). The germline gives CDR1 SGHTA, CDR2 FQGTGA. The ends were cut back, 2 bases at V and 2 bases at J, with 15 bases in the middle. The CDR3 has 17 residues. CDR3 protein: CASSLVGGPANTGELFF. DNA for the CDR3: TGTGCCAGCAGCTTAGTGGGGGGGCCAGCCAACACCGGGGAGCTGTTTTTT.

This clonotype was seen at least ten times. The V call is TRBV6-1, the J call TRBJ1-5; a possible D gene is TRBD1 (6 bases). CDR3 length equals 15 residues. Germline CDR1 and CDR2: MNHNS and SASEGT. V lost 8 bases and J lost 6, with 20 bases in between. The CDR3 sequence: CASRSGGQGRQPQHF. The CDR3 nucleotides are TGTGCCAGCCGCTCGGGGGGCCAGGGCCGTCAGCCCCAGCATTTT.

CDR3 sequence reads: CASSQETSGSYEQFF. The CDR3 DNA is TGCGCCAGCAGCCAAGAAACTAGCGGGAGCTATGAGCAGTTCTTC. The chain uses TRBV4-1 and TRBJ2-1; 11 bases fit TRBD2. Trimming removed 0 bases from V and 8 bases from J; junction bases left unmatched: 3. The CDR3 length is 15 residues. Germline CDR1 and CDR2: MGHRA and YSYEKL.

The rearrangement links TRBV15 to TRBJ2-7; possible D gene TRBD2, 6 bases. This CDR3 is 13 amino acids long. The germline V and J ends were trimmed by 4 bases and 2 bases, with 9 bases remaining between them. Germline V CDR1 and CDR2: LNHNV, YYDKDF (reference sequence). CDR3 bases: TGTGCCACCAGCAATCCGGGGGCCTACGAGCAGTACTTC. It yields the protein CATSNPGAYEQYF.

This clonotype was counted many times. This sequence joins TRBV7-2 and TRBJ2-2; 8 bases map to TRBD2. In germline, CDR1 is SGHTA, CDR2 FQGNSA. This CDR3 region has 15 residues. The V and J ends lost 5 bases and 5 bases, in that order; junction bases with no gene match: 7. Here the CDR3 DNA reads TGTGCCAGCAGCCCCGGGGGGGCCCTGACCGGGGAGCTGTTTTTT. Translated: CASSPGGALTGELFF.

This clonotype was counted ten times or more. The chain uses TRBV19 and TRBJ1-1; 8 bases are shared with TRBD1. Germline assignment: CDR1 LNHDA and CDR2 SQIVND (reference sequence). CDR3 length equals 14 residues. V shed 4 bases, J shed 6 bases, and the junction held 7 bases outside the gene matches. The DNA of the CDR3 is TGTGCCAGTAGTACCCCACAGGGGGAGGCTGAAGCTTTCTTT. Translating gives CASSTPQGEAEAFF.

CDR3 bases: TGTGCCAGCAGTTACCTGGGACTAGCGGGGAACACCGGGGAGCTGTTTTTT. This sequence encodes CASSYLGLAGNTGELFF. This rearrangement joins TRBV6-6 to TRBJ2-2; TRBD2 matches at 12 bases. Germline CDR1 reads MNHNY; CDR2 reads SVGAGI (reference sequence). The V gene end was trimmed by 2 bases and the J gene end by 1 base; junction bases not matched to a gene: 2. The CDR3 spans 17 residues.

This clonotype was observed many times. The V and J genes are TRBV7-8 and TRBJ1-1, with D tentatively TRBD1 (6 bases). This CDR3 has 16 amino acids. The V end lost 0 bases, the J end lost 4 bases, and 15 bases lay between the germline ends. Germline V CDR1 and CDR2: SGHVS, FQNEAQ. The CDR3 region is CASSLANRVTGTEAFF. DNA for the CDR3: TGTGCCAGCAGCTTAGCGAACAGGGTAACAGGCACTGAAGCTTTCTTT.

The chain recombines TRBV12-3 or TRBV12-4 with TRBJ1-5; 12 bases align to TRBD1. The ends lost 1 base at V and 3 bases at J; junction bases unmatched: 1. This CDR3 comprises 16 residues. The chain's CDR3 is CASSLGGQGANQPQHF. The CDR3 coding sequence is TGTGCCAGCAGTTTAGGGGGACAGGGGGCCAATCAGCCCCAGCATTTT.

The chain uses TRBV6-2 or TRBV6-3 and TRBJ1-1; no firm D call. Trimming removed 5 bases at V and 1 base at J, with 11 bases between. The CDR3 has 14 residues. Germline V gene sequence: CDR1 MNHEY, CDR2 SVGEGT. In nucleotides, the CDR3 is TGTGCCAGCAGTCCCTTTGTCCCGAACACTGAAGCTTTCTTT. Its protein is CASSPFVPNTEAFF.

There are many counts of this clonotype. Written as DNA, the CDR3 is TGTGCCAGCAGCGCCGGGACAGGGGGAGACGAGCAGTACTTC. Translation gives CASSAGTGGDEQYF. The V call is TRBV7-9, the J call TRBJ2-7, with TRBD1 identical over 11 bases. The CDR3 length is 14 residues. V trimming: 5 bases; J trimming: 5 bases; junction bases outside the gene matches: 5. Germline CDR1 and CDR2: SEHNR and FQNEAQ (reference sequence). The full variable domain, in which reference TRBV7-9 and TRBJ2-7 provide the parts outside the CDR3, is DTGVSQNPRHKITKRGQNVTFRCDPISEHNRLYWYRQTLGQGPEFLTYFQNEAQLEKSRLLSDRFSAERPKGSFSTLEIQRTEQGDSAMYLCASSAGTGGDEQYFGPGTRLTVT.

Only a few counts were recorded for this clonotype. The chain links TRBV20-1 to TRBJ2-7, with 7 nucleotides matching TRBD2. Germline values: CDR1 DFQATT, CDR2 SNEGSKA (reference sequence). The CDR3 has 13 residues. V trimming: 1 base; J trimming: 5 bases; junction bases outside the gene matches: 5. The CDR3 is CSARVPSGNEQYF. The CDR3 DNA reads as TGCAGTGCTAGAGTTCCCAGCGGGAACGAGCAGTACTTC.

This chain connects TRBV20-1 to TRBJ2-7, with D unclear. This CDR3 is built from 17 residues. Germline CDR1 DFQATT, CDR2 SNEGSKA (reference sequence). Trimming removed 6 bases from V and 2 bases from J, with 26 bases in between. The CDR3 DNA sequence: TGCAGTGCCGCCCCAGTTTCGGTCATAGTTGAGCCCTACGAGCAGTACTTC. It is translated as CSAAPVSVIVEPYEQYF.

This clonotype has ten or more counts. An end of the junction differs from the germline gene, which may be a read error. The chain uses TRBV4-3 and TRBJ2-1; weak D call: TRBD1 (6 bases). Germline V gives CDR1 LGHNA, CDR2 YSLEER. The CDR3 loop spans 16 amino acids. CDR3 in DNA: TGCGCAAGCAGCCAAGGCCCCAGGGGCGTAAACAATGAGCAGTTCTTC. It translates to CASSQGPRGVNNEQFF.

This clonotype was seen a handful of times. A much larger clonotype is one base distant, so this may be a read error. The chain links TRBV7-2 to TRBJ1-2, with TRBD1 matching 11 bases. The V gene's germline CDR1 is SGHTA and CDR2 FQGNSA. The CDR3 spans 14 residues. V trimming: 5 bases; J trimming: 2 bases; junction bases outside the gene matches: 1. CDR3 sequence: CASSGDRGNYGYTF. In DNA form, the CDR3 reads TGTGCCAGCAGCGGGGACAGGGGGAACTATGGCTACACCTTC.

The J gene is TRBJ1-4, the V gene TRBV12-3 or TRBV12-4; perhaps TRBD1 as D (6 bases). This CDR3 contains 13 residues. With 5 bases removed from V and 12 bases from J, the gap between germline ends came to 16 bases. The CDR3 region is CASSPGHPTELFF. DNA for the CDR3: TGTGCCAGCAGTCCGGGACACCCGACGGAACTGTTTTTT.

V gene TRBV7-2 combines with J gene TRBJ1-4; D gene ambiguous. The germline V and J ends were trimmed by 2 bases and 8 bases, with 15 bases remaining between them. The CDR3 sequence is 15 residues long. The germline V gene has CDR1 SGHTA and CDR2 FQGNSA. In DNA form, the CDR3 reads TGTGCCAGCAGCTTATTACTAGACTTTGGGGAAAAACTGTTTTTT. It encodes CASSLLLDFGEKLFF. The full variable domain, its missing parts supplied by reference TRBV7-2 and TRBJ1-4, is GAGVSQSPSNKVTEKGKDVELRCDPISGHTALYWYRQSLGQGLEFLIYFQGNSAPDKSGLPSDRFSAERTGGSVSTLTIQRTQQEDSAVYLCASSLLLDFGEKLFFGSGTQLSVL.